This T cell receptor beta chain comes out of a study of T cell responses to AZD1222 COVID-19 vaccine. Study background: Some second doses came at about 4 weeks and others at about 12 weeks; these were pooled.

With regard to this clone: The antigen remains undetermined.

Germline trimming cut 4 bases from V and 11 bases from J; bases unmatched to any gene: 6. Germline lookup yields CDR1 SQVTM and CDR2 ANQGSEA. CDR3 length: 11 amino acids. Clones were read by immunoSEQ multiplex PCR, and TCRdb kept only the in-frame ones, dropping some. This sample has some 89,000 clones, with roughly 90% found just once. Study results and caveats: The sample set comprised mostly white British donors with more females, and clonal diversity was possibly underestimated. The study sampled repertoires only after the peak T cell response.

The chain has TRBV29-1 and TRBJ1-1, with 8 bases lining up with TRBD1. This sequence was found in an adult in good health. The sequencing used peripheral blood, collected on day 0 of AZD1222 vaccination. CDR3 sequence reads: CSVGEDRVAFF. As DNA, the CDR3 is TGCAGCGTTGGGGAGGACAGGGTGGCTTTCTTT.